This T cell receptor beta chain stems from a study of molecular identifiers for immune sequencing clone quantification. This clonotype came up many times. TCRdb re-analysed the PCR reads in MiXCR, keeping a single row per CDR3 protein. The sample carries over 600,000 distinct CDR3 sequences, 15% to 20% recorded once. This TCR was recovered from a human donor in good health. Some libraries in this study had Jurkat cell RNA spiked in. Material for sequencing was naive CD8+ T cells from blood, with Jurkat cell RNA spiked in. This sample's subset: FACS-sorted CD8+CD4-CCR7+CD45RA+ naive T cells.

This chain's CDR3 is CASSSLAGGPSGELFF. The DNA of the CDR3 is TGTGCCAGCAGTTCGCTAGCGGGAGGGCCCTCCGGGGAGCTGTTTTTT. The chain is built from TRBV27 and TRBJ2-2; 12 bases agree with TRBD2. The germline V gene has CDR1 MNHEY and CDR2 SMNVEV (reference sequence). CDR3 length equals 16 residues. V trimming: 4 bases; J trimming: 6 bases; junction bases outside the gene matches: 6.